The rows below give T cell receptor beta chains drawn from one sample of a study of blood T cell repertoires in COVID-19. Clones were sequenced by immunoSEQ multiplex PCR, and TCRdb holds only the in-frame ones, with some missing. The table includes more than 110,000 clones, around 82% detected once. Sequenced: peripheral blood. These receptors were collected from a woman aged 55-70 years with acute or convalescent COVID-19. Both conserved end residues are part of each CDR3. D genes are given only for firm matches. Clone size is stated in some rows and not others, as once, few, many or a class when expanded.

.	TRBD1	TRBV28	TRBJ1-2	CASQGAEFNYGYTF	TGTGCCAGCCAGGGGGCGGAATTTAACTATGGCTACACCTTC
once	.	TRBV4-1	TRBJ1-1	CASSQESGVAEAFF	TGCGCCAGCAGCCAAGAGTCCGGGGTGGCGGAAGCTTTCTTT
.	.	TRBV10-3	TRBJ1-2	CAISESAGKDGYTF	TGTGCCATCAGTGAGTCGGCAGGAAAGGATGGCTACACCTTC
.	TRBD2	TRBV3-1/TRBV3-2	TRBJ2-3	CASSRTSGSWGHLTDTQYF	TGTGCCAGCAGTCGGACTAGCGGGAGTTGGGGCCACCTCACAGATACGCAGTATTTT
.	TRBD2	TRBV28	TRBJ2-1	CASSLWTSGRSGQFF	TGTGCCAGCAGTTTATGGACTAGCGGGAGAAGCGGGCAGTTCTTC
.	TRBD1	TRBV18	TRBJ1-5	CASSSDRGGGQPQHF	TGTGCCAGCTCATCAGACAGGGGAGGCGGTCAGCCCCAGCATTTT
.	TRBD1	TRBV27	TRBJ2-2	CASRTGGLTGELFF	TGTGCCAGCAGGACAGGGGGCCTCACCGGGGAGCTGTTTTTT
.	.	TRBV7-3	TRBJ2-1	CASSFGGRRNNEQFF	TGTGCCAGCAGCTTTGGGGGGAGAAGGAACAATGAGCAGTTCTTC
.	TRBD2	TRBV6-5	TRBJ2-5	CASSPFLAGETQYF	TGTGCCAGCAGCCCCTTTTTAGCGGGGGAGACCCAGTACTTC
once	.	TRBV27	TRBJ2-7	CASSLSPIGVNYEQYF	TGTGCCAGCAGTTTATCGCCTATCGGGGTCAACTACGAGCAGTACTTC
.	.	TRBV28	TRBJ2-4	CASSLGSKNIQYF	TGTGCCAGCAGTTTGGGCAGCAAAAACATTCAGTACTTC
few	TRBD1	TRBV30	TRBJ1-4	CAWSGDREYNEKLFF	TGTGCCTGGAGTGGTGACAGGGAGTATAATGAAAAACTGTTTTTT
.	.	TRBV28	TRBJ2-2	CASSLVPGNTGELFF	TGTGCCAGCAGTTTAGTACCAGGGAACACCGGGGAGCTGTTTTTT
few	TRBD2	TRBV5-1	TRBJ2-3	CASSPGTSGITDTQYF	TGCGCCAGCAGCCCGGGGACTAGCGGTATCACAGATACGCAGTATTTT
.	.	TRBV5-1	TRBJ1-2	CASSLGGLSQGFF	TGCGCCAGCAGCTTGGGGGGCCTTAGTCAGGGTTTCTTC
.	.	TRBV10-3	TRBJ1-6	CAISASGGRSPLHF	TGTGCCATCAGTGCTAGCGGGGGCCGCTCACCCCTCCACTTT
.	.	TRBV12-5	TRBJ1-3	CASGLRQRLGNTIYF	TGTGCTAGTGGTTTGAGGCAGAGGCTAGGAAACACCATATATTTT
once	.	TRBV6-5	TRBJ1-2	CASSPNREGYGYTF	TGTGCCAGCAGCCCAAACAGGGAAGGGTATGGCTACACCTTC
.	.	TRBV28	TRBJ2-5	CASSLLYQETQYF	TGTGCCAGCAGTTTATTATACCAAGAGACCCAGTACTTC
.	.	TRBV30	TRBJ2-3	CAWSVKGPTDTQYF	TGTGCCTGGAGTGTAAAGGGGCCTACAGATACGCAGTATTTT
.	TRBD1	TRBV12-5	TRBJ1-2	CASGPPTGGYGYTF	TGTGCTAGTGGTCCGCCGACAGGGGGCTACGGCTACACCTTC
.	TRBD2	TRBV29-1	TRBJ2-7	CSVERGGSYEQYF	TGCAGCGTTGAACGGGGGGGAAGCTACGAGCAGTACTTC
.	TRBD1	TRBV9	TRBJ1-1	CASSEFGQGDTEAFF	TGTGCCAGCAGCGAGTTCGGACAGGGGGACACTGAAGCTTTCTTT
once	.	TRBV2	TRBJ1-2	CASSEAIYGDNYGYTF	TGTGCCAGCAGTGAAGCGATCTACGGAGATAACTATGGCTACACCTTC
.	TRBD2	TRBV27	TRBJ2-3	CASSLGTSRNTDTQYF	TGTGCCAGCAGTTTAGGGACTAGTAGAAACACAGATACGCAGTATTTT
.	TRBD1	TRBV11-2	TRBJ2-7	CASSLADRGLREQYF	TGTGCCAGCAGCTTAGCCGACAGGGGGTTGAGGGAGCAGTACTTC
.	TRBD2	TRBV10-3	TRBJ2-7	CAISQTGTNYEQYF	TGTGCCATCAGCCAGACCGGGACTAATTACGAGCAGTACTTC
.	.	TRBV24-1	TRBJ1-2	CATSGRSNYGYTF	TGTGCCACCAGTGGCAGGTCCAACTATGGCTACACCTTC
.	.	TRBV6-5	TRBJ1-6	CASSYQEAGSSPLHF	TGTGCCAGCAGTTACCAAGAGGCAGGGTCCTCACCCCTCCACTTT
.	.	TRBV18	TRBJ1-3	CASSPGFGNTIYF	TGTGCCAGCTCACCGGGCTTTGGAAACACCATATATTTT
.	TRBD1	TRBV7-2	TRBJ1-1	CASSQHNRGVNTEAFF	TGTGCCAGCAGCCAGCACAACAGGGGGGTCAACACTGAAGCTTTCTTT
.	.	TRBV28	TRBJ1-5	CASRGVGFVNQPQHF	TGTGCCAGCAGGGGAGTGGGGTTTGTCAATCAGCCCCAGCATTTT
.	.	TRBV29-1	TRBJ1-3	CSVEDLQRDTIYF	TGCAGCGTTGAAGATCTCCAGAGGGACACCATATATTTT
.	.	TRBV12-3/TRBV12-4	TRBJ1-5	CASRKEGRQPQHF	TGTGCCAGCAGAAAGGAGGGACGGCAGCCCCAGCATTTT
.	.	TRBV18	TRBJ2-3	CASSQRGDTQYF	TGTGCCAGCTCTCAACGAGGTGATACGCAGTATTTT
.	.	TRBV9	TRBJ2-7	CASSPRLSSYEQYF	TGTGCCAGCAGCCCCCGTCTGAGCTCCTACGAGCAGTACTTC
.	TRBD1	TRBV19	TRBJ1-4	CASRDRVAEKLFF	TGTGCCAGTAGAGACAGGGTTGCCGAAAAACTGTTTTTT
.	TRBD2	TRBV11-3	TRBJ2-2	CASSFASGSGGTGELFF	TGTGCCAGCAGCTTCGCTAGCGGGAGTGGAGGCACCGGGGAGCTGTTTTTT
.	.	TRBV3-1/TRBV3-2	TRBJ2-2	CASSQVLSLGVTGELFF	TGTGCCAGCAGCCAAGTTCTCTCCCTAGGGGTCACCGGGGAGCTGTTTTTT
.	.	TRBV4-1	TRBJ1-1	CASSQGVRGRGSEAFF	TGCGCCAGCAGCCAAGGGGTCAGGGGCCGAGGGTCTGAAGCTTTCTTT
.	TRBD2	TRBV28	TRBJ2-1	CASSRRTSGGNEQFF	TGTGCCAGCAGCCGTCGGACTAGCGGGGGCAATGAGCAGTTCTTC
.	.	TRBV6-1	TRBJ1-3	CASSEERFLVNTIYF	TGTGCCAGCAGTGAAGAGAGGTTTCTAGTAAACACCATATATTTT
.	TRBD1	TRBV6-2/TRBV6-3	TRBJ2-7	CASSTWRGQDAYEQYF	TGTGCCAGCAGTACCTGGAGGGGACAGGATGCTTACGAGCAGTACTTC
.	.	TRBV28	TRBJ1-5	CASSHSYATGTKGQPQHF	TGTGCCAGCAGTCACAGCTATGCCACGGGGACTAAAGGGCAGCCCCAGCATTTT
.	TRBD1	TRBV5-1	TRBJ1-1	CASSLLTGGTNTEAFF	TGCGCCAGCAGCTTGTTAACAGGGGGGACGAACACTGAAGCTTTCTTT